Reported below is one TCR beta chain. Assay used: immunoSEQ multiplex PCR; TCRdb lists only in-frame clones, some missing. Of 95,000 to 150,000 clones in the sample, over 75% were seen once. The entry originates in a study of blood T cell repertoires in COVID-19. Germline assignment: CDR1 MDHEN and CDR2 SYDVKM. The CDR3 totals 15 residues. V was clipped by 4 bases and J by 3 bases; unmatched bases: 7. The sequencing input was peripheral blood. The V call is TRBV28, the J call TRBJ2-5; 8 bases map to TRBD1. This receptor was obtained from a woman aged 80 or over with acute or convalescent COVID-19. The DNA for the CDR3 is TGTGCCAGCAGTTCCCAGGGGGCGGGTGAAGAGACCCAGTACTTC. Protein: CASSSQGAGEETQYF.